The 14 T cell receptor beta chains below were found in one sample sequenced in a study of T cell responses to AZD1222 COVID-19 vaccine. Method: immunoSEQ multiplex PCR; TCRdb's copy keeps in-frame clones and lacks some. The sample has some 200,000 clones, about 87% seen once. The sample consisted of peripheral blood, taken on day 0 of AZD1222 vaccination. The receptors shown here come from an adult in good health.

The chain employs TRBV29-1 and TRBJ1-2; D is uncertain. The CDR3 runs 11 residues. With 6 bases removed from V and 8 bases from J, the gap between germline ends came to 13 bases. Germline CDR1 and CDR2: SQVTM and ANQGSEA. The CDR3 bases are TGCAGCGTGTCGGACTTGGGGGGCTACACCTTC. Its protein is CSVSDLGGYTF.

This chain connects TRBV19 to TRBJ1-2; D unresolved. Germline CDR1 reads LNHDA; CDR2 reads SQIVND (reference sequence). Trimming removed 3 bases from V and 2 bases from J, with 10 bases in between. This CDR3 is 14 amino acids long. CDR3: CASSMLGINYGYTF. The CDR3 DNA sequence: TGTGCCAGTAGTATGCTTGGGATCAACTATGGCTACACCTTC.

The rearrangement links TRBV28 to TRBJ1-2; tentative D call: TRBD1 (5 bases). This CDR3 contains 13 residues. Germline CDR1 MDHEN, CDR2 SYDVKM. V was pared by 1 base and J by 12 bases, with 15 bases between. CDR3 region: CASSLYGQGTNTF. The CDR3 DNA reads TGTGCCAGCAGTTTATACGGCCAGGGTACGAACACCTTC.

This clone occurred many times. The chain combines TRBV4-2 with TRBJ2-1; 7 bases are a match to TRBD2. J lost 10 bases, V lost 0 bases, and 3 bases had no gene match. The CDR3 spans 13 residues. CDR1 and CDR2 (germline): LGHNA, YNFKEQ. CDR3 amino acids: CASSQDLGGEQFF. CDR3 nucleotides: TGTGCCAGCAGCCAAGATTTGGGAGGGGAGCAGTTCTTC.

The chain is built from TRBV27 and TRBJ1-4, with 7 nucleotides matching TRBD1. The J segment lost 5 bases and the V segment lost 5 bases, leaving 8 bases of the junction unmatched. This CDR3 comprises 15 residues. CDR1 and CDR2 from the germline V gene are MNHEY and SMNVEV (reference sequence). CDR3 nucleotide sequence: TGTGCCAGCAGTGCAGGGGGGTGGCGGAATGAAAAACTGTTTTTT. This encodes CASSAGGWRNEKLFF.

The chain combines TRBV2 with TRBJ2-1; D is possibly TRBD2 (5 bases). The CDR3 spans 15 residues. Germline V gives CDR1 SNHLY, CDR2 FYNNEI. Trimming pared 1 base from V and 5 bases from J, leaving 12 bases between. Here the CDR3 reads CASSEGPTRNNEQFF. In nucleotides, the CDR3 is TGTGCCAGCAGTGAAGGACCCACTAGAAACAATGAGCAGTTCTTC.

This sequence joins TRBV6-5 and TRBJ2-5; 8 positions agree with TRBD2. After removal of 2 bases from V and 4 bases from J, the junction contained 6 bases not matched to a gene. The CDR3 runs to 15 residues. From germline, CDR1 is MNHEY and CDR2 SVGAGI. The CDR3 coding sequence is TGTGCCAGCAGTTACGGGCTAGCGGGTCCAGAGACCCAGTACTTC. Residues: CASSYGLAGPETQYF.

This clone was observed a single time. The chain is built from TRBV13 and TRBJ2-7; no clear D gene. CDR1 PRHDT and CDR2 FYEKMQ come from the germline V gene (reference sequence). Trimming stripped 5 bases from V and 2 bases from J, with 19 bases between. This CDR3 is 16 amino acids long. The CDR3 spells CASSVSTGILTYEQYF. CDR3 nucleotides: TGTGCCAGCAGCGTCTCGACTGGAATTTTGACCTACGAGCAGTACTTC.

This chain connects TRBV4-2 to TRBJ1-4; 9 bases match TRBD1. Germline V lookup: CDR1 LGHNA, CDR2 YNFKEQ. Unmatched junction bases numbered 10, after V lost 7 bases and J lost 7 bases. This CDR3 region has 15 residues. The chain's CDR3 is CASTTGGPGGEKLFF. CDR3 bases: TGTGCCAGCACCACAGGGGGCCCAGGAGGTGAAAAACTGTTTTTT.

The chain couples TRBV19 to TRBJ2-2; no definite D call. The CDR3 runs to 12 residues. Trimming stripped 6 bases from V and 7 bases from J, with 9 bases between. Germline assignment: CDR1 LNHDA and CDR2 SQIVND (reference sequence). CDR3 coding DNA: TGTGCCAGTAGCCACTCTAGCGGGGAGCTGTTTTTT. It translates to CASSHSSGELFF.

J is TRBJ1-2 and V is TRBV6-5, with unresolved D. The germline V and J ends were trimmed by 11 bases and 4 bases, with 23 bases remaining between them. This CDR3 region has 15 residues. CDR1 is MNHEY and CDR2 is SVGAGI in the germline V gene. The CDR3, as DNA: TGTGCCGCTGAACCCGCAGGAGCCTCAGGCTATGGCTACACCTTC. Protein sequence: CAAEPAGASGYGYTF.

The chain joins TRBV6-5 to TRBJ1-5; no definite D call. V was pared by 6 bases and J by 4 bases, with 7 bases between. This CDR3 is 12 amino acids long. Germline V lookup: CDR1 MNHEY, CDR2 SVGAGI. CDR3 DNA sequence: TGTGCCAGCAGAAGACAAAATCAGCCCCAGCATTTT. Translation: CASRRQNQPQHF.

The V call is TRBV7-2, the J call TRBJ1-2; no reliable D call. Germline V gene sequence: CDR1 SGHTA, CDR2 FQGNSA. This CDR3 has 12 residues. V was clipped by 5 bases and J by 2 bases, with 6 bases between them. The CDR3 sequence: CASSLDNYGYTF. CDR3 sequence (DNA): TGTGCCAGCAGCCTGGACAACTATGGCTACACCTTC.

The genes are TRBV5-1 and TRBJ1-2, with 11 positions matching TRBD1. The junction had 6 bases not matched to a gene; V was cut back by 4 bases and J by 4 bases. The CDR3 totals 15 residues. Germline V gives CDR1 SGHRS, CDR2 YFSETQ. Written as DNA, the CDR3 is TGCGCCAGCAGCCTCGGGACAGGGGGTGGCTATGGCTACACCTTC. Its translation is CASSLGTGGGYGYTF.